This T cell receptor (beta chain) stems from a study of T-cell reconstitution after alpha-beta-depleted transplantation in children. This clonotype was counted only a few times. Its cognate antigen is unknown. Construction of the TCRbeta library involved unique molecular identifiers. MiXCR, applied by TCRdb to the PCR reads, yields one record per CDR3 protein. The sample has around 490,000 distinct CDR3 sequences, 11% seen once. The CDR3 is 14 residues long. Germline V gene data show CDR1 as SGHTA and CDR2 as FQGNSA. Deletions cut 7 bases from V and 3 bases from J, with 14 bases between. Findings and limits, study-wide: Several hundred expanded graft clones reportedly gave rise to the alpha-beta T cells present about two months after transplant. Counts and diversity of T cells one year after transplant came mostly from newly produced T cells. After transplant, high TCRbeta diversity at day 60 in some patients arose from surviving recipient T cells and thymic progenitors.

The rearrangement uses TRBV7-2 and TRBJ2-3, with a possible D match to TRBD2 (6 bases). The sequence was collected from a female patient aged 2 to 10 who had a stem cell transplant for aplastic anemia, so the T cells may come from the graft donor. Source: PBMCs, mostly from graft donor cells, taken 180 days after TCRalphabeta/CD19-depleted stem cell transplant. As DNA, the CDR3 is TGTGCCAGCATGGAGCCTAGCGAGACAGATACGCAGTATTTT. Its protein product is CASMEPSETDTQYF.